This is a list of T cell receptor beta chains from one sample in a study of T-cell memory formation after mild COVID-19. TCRdb re-derived calls from the 5' RACE reads in MiXCR, one entry per CDR3 protein. Among hundreds of thousands of distinct CDR3 sequences listed, just under 20% were seen once. The sequenced sample consisted of PBMCs or a T cell subset sorted from them (not recorded which). These receptors originate from a man in his late teens or twenties who had mild COVID-19 (a few samples of this study predate the infection). Cell type and time point are not known. Both conserved end residues are part of each CDR3. The D gene is left open where the match is weak. The size entry is marked missing in some rows and otherwise reads once, few, many or a size class.

>TRBV6-5|many|TRBJ2-2|NA
CASSYLGAGELFF
TGTGCCAGCAGTTACTTGGGCGCCGGGGAGCTGTTTTTT
>TRBV6-5|many|TRBJ1-1|NA
CASSYWGGSAEAFF
TGTGCCAGCAGTTACTGGGGGGGCAGCGCTGAAGCTTTCTTT
>TRBV6-1|NA|TRBJ1-6|NA
CASSEWRGGNSPLHF
TGTGCCAGCAGTGAGTGGAGGGGGGGGAATTCACCCCTCCACTTT
>TRBV5-1|few|TRBJ2-2|TRBD1
CASSRGPGQGAPHTGELFF
TGCGCCAGCAGCCGGGGCCCGGGACAGGGGGCTCCGCACACCGGGGAGCTGTTTTTT
>TRBV9|NA|TRBJ1-2|NA
CASTQGFGYGYTF
TGTGCCAGCACCCAGGGTTTCGGCTATGGCTACACCTTC
>TRBV20-1|few|TRBJ2-1|TRBD2
CSARYSGGFNEQFF
TGCAGTGCTAGGTATAGCGGGGGGTTCAATGAGCAGTTCTTC
>TRBV20-1|NA|TRBJ2-1|NA
CSASSPGGNEQFF
TGCAGTGCTAGCAGCCCCGGGGGTAATGAGCAGTTCTTC
>TRBV12-3/TRBV12-4|many|TRBJ2-3|NA
CASSLGGGLFGTQYF
TGTGCCAGCAGTTTAGGGGGGGGGCTGTTTGGTACGCAGTATTTT
>TRBV4-1|few|TRBJ1-2|NA
CASSQEAGTYAGYTF
TGCGCCAGCAGCCAAGAAGCCGGGACCTATGCTGGCTACACCTTC
>TRBV7-9|NA|TRBJ2-5|TRBD2
CASSSPSGYQETQYF
TGTGCCAGCAGCTCCCCTAGCGGGTACCAAGAGACCCAGTACTTC
>TRBV28|NA|TRBJ2-5|TRBD1
CASSLPTGGEETQYF
TGTGCCAGCAGCCTACCGACAGGGGGCGAAGAGACCCAGTACTTC
>TRBV5-1|NA|TRBJ1-2|NA
CASSLAYRSGLNYGYTF
TGCGCCAGCAGCTTGGCGTATCGGTCAGGGCTAAACTATGGCTACACCTTC
>TRBV24-1|NA|TRBJ2-2|NA
CATRAVSGELFF
TGTGCCACCAGAGCGGTATCCGGGGAGCTGTTTTTT
>TRBV6-2/TRBV6-3|many|TRBJ2-1|NA
CASSYGGHNEQFF
TGTGCCAGCAGTTACGGGGGGCACAATGAGCAGTTCTTC
>TRBV7-2|NA|TRBJ1-6|NA
CASSSRGDSPLHF
TGTGCCAGCAGCTCCCGGGGTGATTCACCCCTCCACTTT
>TRBV7-2|few|TRBJ1-2|NA
CASSTHEPKGYGYTF
TGTGCCAGCAGCACGCACGAGCCTAAGGGCTATGGCTACACCTTC
>TRBV6-1|NA|TRBJ2-3|TRBD2
CASSGWTSGDPDTQYF
TGTGCCAGCAGTGGGTGGACTAGCGGAGACCCAGATACGCAGTATTTT
>TRBV6-5|NA|TRBJ1-6|TRBD1
CASSSTGRNSPLHF
TGTGCCAGCAGTTCGACAGGGCGTAATTCACCCCTCCACTTT
>TRBV20-1|many|TRBJ2-5|NA
CSAQDVSIRETQYF
TGCAGTGCCCAGGACGTGTCAATTCGCGAGACCCAGTACTTC
>TRBV7-2|few|TRBJ2-3|NA
CASSSPGKDRTDTQYF
TGTGCCAGCAGCTCCCCGGGGAAAGATCGCACAGATACGCAGTATTTT
>TRBV7-2|NA|TRBJ2-5|TRBD2
CASSFGGGAVTQYF
TGTGCCAGCAGCTTCGGCGGGGGGGCCGTGACCCAGTACTTC
>TRBV18|NA|TRBJ1-1|NA
CASSPREGFDSEAFF
TGTGCCAGCTCACCACGAGAAGGATTCGATAGTGAAGCTTTCTTT
>TRBV6-5|NA|TRBJ1-1|TRBD1
CASSYDIGQGGTEAFF
TGTGCCAGCAGTTACGATATCGGACAGGGAGGGACTGAAGCTTTCTTT
>TRBV6-2/TRBV6-3|NA|TRBJ2-3|TRBD2
CASSPRRGGADTQYF
TGTGCCAGCAGTCCCCGGCGGGGGGGTGCGGATACGCAGTATTTT
>TRBV7-8|few|TRBJ2-2|NA
CASRVTSNTGELFF
TGTGCCAGCAGGGTCACATCGAACACCGGGGAGCTGTTTTTT
>TRBV6-1|few|TRBJ1-5|NA
CASTDWGNQPQHF
TGTGCCAGCACTGATTGGGGCAATCAGCCCCAGCATTTT
>TRBV3-1|few|TRBJ2-5|NA
CASSQERRVGTQYF
TGTGCCAGCAGCCAAGAACGCAGGGTGGGGACCCAGTACTTC
>TRBV5-1|few|TRBJ2-1|TRBD1
CASSLGPGGQGYNEQFF
TGCGCCAGCAGCTTGGGGCCGGGGGGACAGGGGTACAATGAGCAGTTCTTC
>TRBV27|NA|TRBJ2-5|TRBD2
CASSLVAGGPTQYF
TGTGCCAGCAGTTTAGTAGCGGGGGGGCCGACCCAGTACTTC
>TRBV18|once|TRBJ1-1|NA
CASSNVGERAFF
TGTGCCAGCTCAAATGTCGGGGAACGAGCTTTCTTT
>TRBV7-9|NA|TRBJ2-1|TRBD2
CASSLARGAGIEQFF
TGTGCCAGCAGCTTAGCGCGGGGGGCAGGAATTGAGCAGTTCTTC
>TRBV12-3/TRBV12-4|few|TRBJ2-4|NA
CASSLGAGNTAKNIQYF
TGTGCCAGCAGTTTAGGGGCAGGAAACACAGCCAAAAACATTCAGTACTTC
>TRBV28|NA|TRBJ1-6|TRBD1
CASSLSQGVGGNSPLHF
TGTGCCAGCAGTTTATCCCAGGGGGTAGGGGGGAATTCACCCCTCCACTTT
>TRBV12-3/TRBV12-4|many|TRBJ2-1|TRBD1
CASRQGQGIDEQFF
TGTGCCAGCAGACAGGGACAGGGAATCGATGAGCAGTTCTTC
>TRBV30|few|TRBJ2-7|NA
CAFPPGQADEQYF
TGTGCCTTCCCCCCGGGGCAGGCTGACGAGCAGTACTTC
>TRBV5-1|few|TRBJ2-5|TRBD1
CASRGGQLSETQYF
TGCGCCAGCAGAGGGGGACAGCTTAGCGAGACCCAGTACTTC